This T cell receptor beta chain is from a study of blood T cell repertoires in COVID-19. At the level of the study: COVID-19 samples collected from the United States, Italy and Spain covered acute and convalescent phases. From T cells, B-cell-depleted T cells, or PBMCs came the material, which was cDNA or gDNA.

CDR1 is ENHRY and CDR2 is SYGVKD in the germline V gene. This CDR3 is 17 amino acids long. V was clipped by 7 bases and J by 5 bases; unmatched bases: 15. In terms of age and location, participants ranged from about 18 to 95 years and lived in around 22 US areas. Original processing methods: Reference gene primers were amplified, and this amplification served to estimate nucleated cell counts. Profiled with immunoSEQ multiplex PCR; TCRdb holds only in-frame clones, not every one. V and J calls and clone size are given by that table; D and trimming were obtained from the DNA. The repertoire has some 320,000 clones, about 89% of them found once; the top ten carry about 5.7%.

The sequencing input was PBMCs or T cells enriched from blood (not recorded which). The origin of this receptor is a woman aged 30 to 39 who had recovered from COVID-19. The chain combines TRBV10-3 with TRBJ2-3; 10 bases are a match to TRBD2. Here the CDR3 DNA reads TGTGCCATCACCAGCGGGGGGGCTGGTAGGATTGAAGATACGCAGTATTTT. Protein product: CAITSGGAGRIEDTQYF.